This TCR beta chain came from a study of early T cells in non-severe SARS-CoV-2 infection. Overall study context: The sequenced material was bulk RNA from unsorted whole blood, and its chains were unpaired.

The library protocol tagged individual cDNA molecules with unique molecular identifiers. TCRdb reanalysed the 5' RACE reads using MiXCR and keeps one entry per CDR3 protein. The sample has fewer than 35,000 distinct CDR3 sequences, about 5% seen once. The CDR3 runs to 18 residues. The V gene lost 5 bases and the J gene lost 3 bases, with 28 bases spanning the gap. The V gene's germline CDR1 is SQVTM and CDR2 ANQGSEA. Points from the study as a whole: CD4 and private specificities were missed by VDJdb matching, which favored anti-spike CD8 responses.

In regard to this clonotype: Its specificity is not known.

This clonotype was sampled from an adult who was a healthcare worker with PCR-confirmed SARS-CoV-2 infection or an uninfected control (not recorded which). Material for sequencing was whole blood. The chain couples TRBV29-1 to TRBJ1-1; TRBD1 might be the D (6 bases). The CDR3 protein is CSVKHRVGLSLRDTEAFF. The DNA of the CDR3 is TGCAGCGTTAAACACAGGGTTGGCCTCTCCTTAAGGGACACTGAAGCTTTCTTT.